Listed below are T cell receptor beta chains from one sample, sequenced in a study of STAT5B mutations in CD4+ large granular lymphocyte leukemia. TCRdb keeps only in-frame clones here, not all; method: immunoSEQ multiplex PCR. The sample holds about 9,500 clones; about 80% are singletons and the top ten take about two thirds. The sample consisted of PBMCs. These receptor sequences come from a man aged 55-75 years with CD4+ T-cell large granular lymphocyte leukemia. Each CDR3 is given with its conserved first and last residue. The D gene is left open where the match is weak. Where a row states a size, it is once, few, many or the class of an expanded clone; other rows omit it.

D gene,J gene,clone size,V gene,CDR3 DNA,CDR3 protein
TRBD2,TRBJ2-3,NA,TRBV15,TGTGCCACCAGCAGAGATAGGGGACTAGCGGCCACAGATACGCAGTATTTT,CATSRDRGLAATDTQYF
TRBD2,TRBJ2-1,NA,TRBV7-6,TGTGCCAGCAGCCCGGGACTAGCGGGTGAGACTCTAAATGAGCAGTTCTTC,CASSPGLAGETLNEQFF
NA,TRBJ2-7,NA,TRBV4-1,TGCGCCAGCAGCCGACAACAGGGTGGAACCTACGAGCAGTACTTC,CASSRQQGGTYEQYF
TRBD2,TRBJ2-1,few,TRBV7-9,TGTGCCAGCAGCCCGGGGGGACTAGCCTCCCCGGGATCCTACAATGAGCAGTTCTTC,CASSPGGLASPGSYNEQFF
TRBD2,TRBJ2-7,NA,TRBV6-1,TGTGCCAGCAGTGAAGCGCGCGGGAGCGTCTACGAGCAGTACTTC,CASSEARGSVYEQYF
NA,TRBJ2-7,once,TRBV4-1,TGCGCCAGCAGCCCTAAATCCCACGAGCAGTACTTC,CASSPKSHEQYF
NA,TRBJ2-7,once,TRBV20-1,TGCAGTGCCGCCCAACCAGGCGAGCAGTACTTC,CSAAQPGEQYF
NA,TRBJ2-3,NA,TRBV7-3,TGTGCCAGCAGCGCCAACTCGCGTCGAGATACGCAGTATTTT,CASSANSRRDTQYF
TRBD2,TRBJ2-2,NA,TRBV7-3,TGTGCCAGCAGCTTCAAAATCAGCGGGAAGGGCGGCGGGGAGCTGTTTTTT,CASSFKISGKGGGELFF
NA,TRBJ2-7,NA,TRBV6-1,TGTGCCAGCAGTGAAGCGCGGGGACATAACTACGAGCAGTACTTC,CASSEARGHNYEQYF
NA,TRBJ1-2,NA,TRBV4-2,TGTGCCAGCAGCCAAGATGGGCAGGGTTACGATGGCTACACCTTC,CASSQDGQGYDGYTF
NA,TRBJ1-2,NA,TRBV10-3,TGTGCCATCAGTGAGTCGATTCTCTATGGCTACACCTTC,CAISESILYGYTF
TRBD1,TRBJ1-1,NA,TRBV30,TGTGCCTTTGACAGGGCTACGAACACTGAAGCTTTCTTT,CAFDRATNTEAFF
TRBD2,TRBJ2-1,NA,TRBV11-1,TGTGCCAGCTTCGGACTAGGTGAAGACAATGAGCAGTTCTTC,CASFGLGEDNEQFF
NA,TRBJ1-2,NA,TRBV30,TGTGCCTGGAGTGTACTTAGGGGGTACACCTTC,CAWSVLRGYTF
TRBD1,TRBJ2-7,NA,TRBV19,TGTGCCAGTAGTGTGACGGGACAGGGCTCCTACGAGCAGTACTTC,CASSVTGQGSYEQYF
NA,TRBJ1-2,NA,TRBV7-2,TGTGCCAGCAGCTTAAGGTTTGGGGCAGCCGGCTATGGCTACACCTTC,CASSLRFGAAGYGYTF
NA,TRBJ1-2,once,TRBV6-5,TGTGCCACCAACCGACGGGGGAATTTAGATGGCTACACCTTC,CATNRRGNLDGYTF
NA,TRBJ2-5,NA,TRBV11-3,TGTGCCAGCAGCTTAGCCCGGGACAAAATACAAGAGACCCAGTACTTC,CASSLARDKIQETQYF
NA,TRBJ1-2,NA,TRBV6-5,TGTGCCAGCAGACGACCAAGCCTGGAAGGCTACACCTTC,CASRRPSLEGYTF
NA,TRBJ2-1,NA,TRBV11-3,TGTGCCAGCAGCTTGGGAACAGAGCAGTTCTTC,CASSLGTEQFF
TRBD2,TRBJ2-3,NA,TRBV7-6,TGTGCCAGCAGCTATACGACTAGCGGGCTGTATTTT,CASSYTTSGLYF
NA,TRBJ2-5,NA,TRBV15,TGTGCCACCAGCAAACCCGGAAGGGGAGACGAGACCCAGTACTTC,CATSKPGRGDETQYF
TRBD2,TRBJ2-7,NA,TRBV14,TGTGCCAGCAGCGACTACGGGACTAGCTCCTACGAGCAGTACTTC,CASSDYGTSSYEQYF
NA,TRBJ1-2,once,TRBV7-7,TGTGCCAGCAGCTCTCGACGGACTAACTATGGCTACACCTTC,CASSSRRTNYGYTF
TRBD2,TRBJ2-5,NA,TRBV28,TGTGCCAGCAGTTCCTTAGCGGGAGTGGGGGAGACCCAGTACTTC,CASSSLAGVGETQYF
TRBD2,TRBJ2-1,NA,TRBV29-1,TGCAGCGTTGAAGGTGGCGGGAGGGCCCGGAATGAGCAGTTCTTC,CSVEGGGRARNEQFF
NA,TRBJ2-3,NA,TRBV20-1,TGCAGTGCACAGTGGTTCGGTACGCAGTATTTT,CSAQWFGTQYF
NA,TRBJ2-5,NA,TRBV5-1,TGCGCCAGCAGAGATGGGCCCAGAGAGACCCAGTACTTC,CASRDGPRETQYF
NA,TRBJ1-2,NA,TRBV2,TGTGCCGGACACCAGGACAGAAACTATGGCTACACCTTC,CAGHQDRNYGYTF
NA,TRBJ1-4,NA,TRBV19,TGTGCCAGTAGTATGAGGGGGGCCTCTGAAAAACTGTTTTTT,CASSMRGASEKLFF
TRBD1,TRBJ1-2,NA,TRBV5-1,TGCGCCAGCAGCTACCCGGTAGACAGGGGGACACGTGGCTACACCTTC,CASSYPVDRGTRGYTF
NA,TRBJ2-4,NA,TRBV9,TGTGCCAGCAGCCCGAGGACTCCCGACATTCAGTACTTC,CASSPRTPDIQYF